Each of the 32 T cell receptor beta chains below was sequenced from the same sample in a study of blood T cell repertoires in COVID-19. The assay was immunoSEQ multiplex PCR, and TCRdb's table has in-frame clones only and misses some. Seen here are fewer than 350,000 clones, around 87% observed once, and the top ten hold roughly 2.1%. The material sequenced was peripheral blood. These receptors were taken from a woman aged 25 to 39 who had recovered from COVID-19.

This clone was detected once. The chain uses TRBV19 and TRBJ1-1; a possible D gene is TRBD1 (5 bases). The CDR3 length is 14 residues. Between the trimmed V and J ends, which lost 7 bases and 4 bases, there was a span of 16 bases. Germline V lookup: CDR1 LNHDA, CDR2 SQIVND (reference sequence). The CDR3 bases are TGTGCCAGTACCACGCTCGGGGGGACCACTGAAGCTTTCTTT. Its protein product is CASTTLGGTTEAFF.

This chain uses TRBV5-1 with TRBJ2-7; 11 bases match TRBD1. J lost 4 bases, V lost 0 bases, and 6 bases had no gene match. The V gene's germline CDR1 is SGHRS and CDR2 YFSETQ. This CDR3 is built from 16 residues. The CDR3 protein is CASSLDDGDRGYEQYF. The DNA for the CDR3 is TGCGCCAGCAGCTTGGATGACGGGGACAGGGGGTACGAGCAGTACTTC.

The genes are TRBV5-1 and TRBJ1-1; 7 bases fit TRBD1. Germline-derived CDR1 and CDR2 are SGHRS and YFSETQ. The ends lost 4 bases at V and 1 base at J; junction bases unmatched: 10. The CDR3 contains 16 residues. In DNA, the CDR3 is TGCGCCAGCAGCACTAAGACGGGACAGACGAACACTGAAGCTTTCTTT. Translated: CASSTKTGQTNTEAFF.

CDR3 DNA: TGCGCCAGCAGCCAAGCAGGGATGAGTCACGAGCAGTACTTC. Its protein product is CASSQAGMSHEQYF. J is TRBJ2-7 and V is TRBV4-1, with D possibly matching TRBD1 (5 bases). The V end was cut by 1 base, the J end by 5 bases, with 12 bases between. In germline, CDR1 is MGHRA, CDR2 YSYEKL. The CDR3 extends over 14 amino acids.

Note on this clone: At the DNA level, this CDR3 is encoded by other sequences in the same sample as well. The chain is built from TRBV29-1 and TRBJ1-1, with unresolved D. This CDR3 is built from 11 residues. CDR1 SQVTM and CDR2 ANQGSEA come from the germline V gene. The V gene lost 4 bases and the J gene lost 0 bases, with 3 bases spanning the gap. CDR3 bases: TGCAGCGTTGTCGTGAACACTGAAGCTTTCTTT. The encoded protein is CSVVVNTEAFF.

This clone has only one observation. CDR3 protein: CASSLILRTGGSYEQYF. For the CDR3, the DNA is TGTGCCAGCAGTTTAATACTGCGGACAGGGGGGAGTTACGAGCAGTACTTC. V is TRBV28 and J is TRBJ2-7; 10 bases fit TRBD1. CDR1 is MDHEN and CDR2 is SYDVKM in the germline V gene. With 2 bases clipped from V and 4 bases from J, the junction kept 11 bases outside the gene matches. There are 17 residues in the CDR3. The full variable domain, with the rest looked up from reference TRBV28 and TRBJ2-7, is DVKVTQSSRYLVKRTGEKVFLECVQDMDHENMFWYRQDPGLGLRLIYFSYDVKMKEKGDIPEGYSVSREKKERFSLILESASTNQTSMYLCASSLILRTGGSYEQYFGPGTRLTVT.

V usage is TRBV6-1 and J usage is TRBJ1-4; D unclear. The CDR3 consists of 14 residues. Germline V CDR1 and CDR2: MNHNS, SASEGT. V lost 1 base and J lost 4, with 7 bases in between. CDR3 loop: CASSEGRVNEKLFF. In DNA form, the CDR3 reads TGTGCCAGCAGTGAAGGACGGGTTAATGAAAAACTGTTTTTT.

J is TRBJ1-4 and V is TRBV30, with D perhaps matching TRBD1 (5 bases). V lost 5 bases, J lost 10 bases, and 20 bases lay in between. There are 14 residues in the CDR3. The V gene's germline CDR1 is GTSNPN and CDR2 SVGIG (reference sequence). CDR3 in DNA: TGTGCCTGGGAAGGGGCGGCCGCGGACGGAAAACTGTTTTTT. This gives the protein CAWEGAAADGKLFF.

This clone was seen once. The CDR3 region has the DNA TGTGCCAGCAGCTTGGGGAGAAGCCGGGGACAGGGTTACAATGAGCAGTTCTTC. The encoded protein is CASSLGRSRGQGYNEQFF. J is TRBJ2-1 and V is TRBV5-4; 9 bases are shared with TRBD1. In germline, CDR1 is SGHNT, CDR2 YYREEE (reference sequence). The CDR3 spans 18 residues. V shed 0 bases, J shed 4 bases, and the junction held 11 bases outside the gene matches.

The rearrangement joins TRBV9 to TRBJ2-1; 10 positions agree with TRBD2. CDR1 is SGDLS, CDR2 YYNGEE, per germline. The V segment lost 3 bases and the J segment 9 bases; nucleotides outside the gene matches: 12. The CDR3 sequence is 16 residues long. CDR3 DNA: TGTGCCAGCAGCGCGGGACCGGGACTAGCGTCATTTGAGCAGTTCTTC. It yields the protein CASSAGPGLASFEQFF.

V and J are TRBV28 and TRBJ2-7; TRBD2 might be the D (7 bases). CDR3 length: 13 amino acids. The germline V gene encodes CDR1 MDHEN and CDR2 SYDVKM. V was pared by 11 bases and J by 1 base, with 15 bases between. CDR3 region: CAGARGGSYEQYF. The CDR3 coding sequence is TGTGCCGGGGCGAGGGGGGGTTCCTACGAGCAGTACTTC. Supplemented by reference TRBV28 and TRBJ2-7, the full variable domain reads DVKVTQSSRYLVKRTGEKVFLECVQDMDHENMFWYRQDPGLGLRLIYFSYDVKMKEKGDIPEGYSVSREKKERFSLILESASTNQTSMYLCAGARGGSYEQYFGPGTRLTVT.

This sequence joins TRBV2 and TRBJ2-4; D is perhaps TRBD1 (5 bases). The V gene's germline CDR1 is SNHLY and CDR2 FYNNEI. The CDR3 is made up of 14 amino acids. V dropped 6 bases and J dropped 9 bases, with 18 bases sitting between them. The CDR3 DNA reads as TGTGCCAGCAGCGCCCTGCTGGGCAGGGCCATTCAGTACTTC. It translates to CASSALLGRAIQYF.

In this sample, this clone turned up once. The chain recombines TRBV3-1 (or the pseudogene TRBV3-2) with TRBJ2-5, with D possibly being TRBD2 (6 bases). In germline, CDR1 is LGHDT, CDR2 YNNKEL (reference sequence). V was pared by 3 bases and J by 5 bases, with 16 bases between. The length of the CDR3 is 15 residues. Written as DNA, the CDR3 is TGTGCCAGCAGCCAGGCCCGGGGACTGGTCGAGACCCAGTACTTC. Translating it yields CASSQARGLVETQYF.

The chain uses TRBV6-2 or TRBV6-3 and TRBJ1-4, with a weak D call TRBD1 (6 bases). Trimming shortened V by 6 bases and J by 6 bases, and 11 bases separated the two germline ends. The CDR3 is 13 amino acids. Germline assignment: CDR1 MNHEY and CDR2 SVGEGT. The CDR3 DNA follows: TGTGCCAGCAGCCCGGACAGTTATGAAAAACTGTTTTTT. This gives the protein CASSPDSYEKLFF.

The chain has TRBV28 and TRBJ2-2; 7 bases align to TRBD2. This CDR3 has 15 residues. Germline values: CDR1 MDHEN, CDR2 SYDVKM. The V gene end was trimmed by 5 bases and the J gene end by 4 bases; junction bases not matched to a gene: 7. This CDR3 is CASSNTGGTTGELFF. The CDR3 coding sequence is TGTGCCAGCAGTAATACCGGGGGGACCACCGGGGAGCTGTTTTTT.

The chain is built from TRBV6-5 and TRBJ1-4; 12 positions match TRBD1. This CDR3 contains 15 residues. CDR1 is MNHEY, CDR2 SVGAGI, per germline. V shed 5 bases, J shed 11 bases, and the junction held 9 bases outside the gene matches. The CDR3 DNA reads TGTGCCAGCAGTCCAAGGGACAGGGGGCTCTCGAAACTGTTTTTT. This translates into CASSPRDRGLSKLFF.

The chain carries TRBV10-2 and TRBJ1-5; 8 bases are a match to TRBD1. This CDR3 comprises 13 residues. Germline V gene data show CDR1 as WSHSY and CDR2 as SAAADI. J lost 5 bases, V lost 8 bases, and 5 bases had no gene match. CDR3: CASWDRPDQPQHF. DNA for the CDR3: TGCGCCAGCTGGGACAGGCCAGATCAGCCCCAGCATTTT.

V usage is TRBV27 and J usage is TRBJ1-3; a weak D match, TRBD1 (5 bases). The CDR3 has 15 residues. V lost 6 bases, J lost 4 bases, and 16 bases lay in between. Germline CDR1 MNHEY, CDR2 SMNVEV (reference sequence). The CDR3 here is CASSSSGARGNTIYF. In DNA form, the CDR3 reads TGTGCCAGCAGCTCGAGCGGGGCGAGAGGAAACACCATATATTTT.

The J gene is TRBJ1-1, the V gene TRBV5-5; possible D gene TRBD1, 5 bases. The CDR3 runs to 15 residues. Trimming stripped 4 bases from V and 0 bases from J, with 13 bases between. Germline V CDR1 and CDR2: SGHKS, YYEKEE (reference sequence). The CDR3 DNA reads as TGTGCCAGCAGCGTCCAGCAACAGGTGAACACTGAAGCTTTCTTT. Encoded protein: CASSVQQQVNTEAFF.

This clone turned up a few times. CDR3 bases: TGTGCCAGCAGCCAAGGGACAGGCGGCCCTGAAGCTTTCTTT. It specifies CASSQGTGGPEAFF. V usage is TRBV4-2 and J usage is TRBJ1-1; 7 bases fit TRBD1. The CDR3 totals 14 residues. Germline CDR1 is LGHNA and CDR2 is YNFKEQ. V shed 1 base, J shed 6 bases, and the junction held 5 bases outside the gene matches.

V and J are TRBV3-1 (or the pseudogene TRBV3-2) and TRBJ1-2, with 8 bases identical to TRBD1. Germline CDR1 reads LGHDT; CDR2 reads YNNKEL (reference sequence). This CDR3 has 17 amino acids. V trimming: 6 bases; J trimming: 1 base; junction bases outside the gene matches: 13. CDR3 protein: CASSLYGQGQGNYGYTF. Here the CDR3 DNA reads TGTGCCAGCAGTCTCTATGGACAGGGCCAGGGTAACTATGGCTACACCTTC.

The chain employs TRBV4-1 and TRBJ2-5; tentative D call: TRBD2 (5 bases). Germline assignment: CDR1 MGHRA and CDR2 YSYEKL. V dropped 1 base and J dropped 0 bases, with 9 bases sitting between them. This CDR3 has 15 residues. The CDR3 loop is CASSQVGEYQETQYF. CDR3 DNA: TGCGCCAGCAGCCAAGTTGGGGAGTACCAAGAGACCCAGTACTTC.

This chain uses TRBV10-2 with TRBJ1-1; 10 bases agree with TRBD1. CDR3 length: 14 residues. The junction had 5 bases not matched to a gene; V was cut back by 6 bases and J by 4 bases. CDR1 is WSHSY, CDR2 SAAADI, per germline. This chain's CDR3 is CASSGQGGTTEAFF. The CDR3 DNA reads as TGCGCCAGCAGCGGACAGGGGGGGACCACTGAAGCTTTCTTT.

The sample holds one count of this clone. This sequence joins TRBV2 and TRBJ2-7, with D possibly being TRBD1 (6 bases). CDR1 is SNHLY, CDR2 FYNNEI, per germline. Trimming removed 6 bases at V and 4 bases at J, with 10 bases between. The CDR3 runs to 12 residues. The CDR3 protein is CASRQGPYEQYF. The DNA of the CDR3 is TGTGCCAGCAGACAGGGACCGTACGAGCAGTACTTC.

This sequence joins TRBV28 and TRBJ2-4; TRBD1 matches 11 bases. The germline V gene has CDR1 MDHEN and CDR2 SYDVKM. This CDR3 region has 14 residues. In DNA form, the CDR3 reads TGTGCAACGAGGACAGGGGGCTCCAAAAACATTCAGTACTTC. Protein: CATRTGGSKNIQYF.

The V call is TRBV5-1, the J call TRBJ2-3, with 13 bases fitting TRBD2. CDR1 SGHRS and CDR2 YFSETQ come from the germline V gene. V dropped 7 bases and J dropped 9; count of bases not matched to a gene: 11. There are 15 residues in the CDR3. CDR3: CASRPTGLAGQTQYF. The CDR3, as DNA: TGCGCCAGCCGCCCGACGGGACTAGCGGGGCAAACGCAGTATTTT.

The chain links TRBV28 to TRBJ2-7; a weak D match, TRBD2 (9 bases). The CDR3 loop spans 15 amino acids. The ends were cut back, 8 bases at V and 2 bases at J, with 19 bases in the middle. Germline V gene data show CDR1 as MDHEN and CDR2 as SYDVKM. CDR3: CASQGASGNPYEQYF. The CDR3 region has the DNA TGTGCCAGCCAGGGGGCTAGCGGGAATCCCTACGAGCAGTACTTC.

This chain's CDR3 is CASSVEREREQYF. Here the CDR3 DNA reads TGCGCCAGCAGCGTCGAGCGGGAGCGCGAGCAGTACTTC. The chain carries TRBV5-1 and TRBJ2-7, with 8 bases that match TRBD2. V shed 4 bases, J shed 6 bases, and the junction held 6 bases outside the gene matches. The germline gives CDR1 SGHRS, CDR2 YFSETQ. This CDR3 region has 13 residues.

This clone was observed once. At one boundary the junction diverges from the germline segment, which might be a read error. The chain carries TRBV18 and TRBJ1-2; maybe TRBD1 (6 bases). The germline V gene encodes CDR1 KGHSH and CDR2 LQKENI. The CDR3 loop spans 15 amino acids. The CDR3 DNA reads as TGTGTCAGCTCACCACTGGAACGGGGGGCGCTCGGCTACACCTTC. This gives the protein CVSSPLERGALGYTF.

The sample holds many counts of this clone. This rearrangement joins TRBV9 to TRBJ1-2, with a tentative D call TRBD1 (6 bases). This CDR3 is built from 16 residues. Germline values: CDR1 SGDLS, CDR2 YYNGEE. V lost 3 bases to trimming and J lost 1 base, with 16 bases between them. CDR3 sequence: CASSGLMDSGNYGYTF. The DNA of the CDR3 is TGTGCCAGCAGCGGATTAATGGACAGCGGTAACTATGGCTACACCTTC.

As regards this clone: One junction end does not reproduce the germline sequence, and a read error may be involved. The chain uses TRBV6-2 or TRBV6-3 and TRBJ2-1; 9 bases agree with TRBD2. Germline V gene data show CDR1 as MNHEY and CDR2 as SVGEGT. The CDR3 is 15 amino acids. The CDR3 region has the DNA TGTGCCAGCAGTTATCGAGCGGGAGGTCTCGTTGAGGAGTTCTTC. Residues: CASSYRAGGLVEEFF.

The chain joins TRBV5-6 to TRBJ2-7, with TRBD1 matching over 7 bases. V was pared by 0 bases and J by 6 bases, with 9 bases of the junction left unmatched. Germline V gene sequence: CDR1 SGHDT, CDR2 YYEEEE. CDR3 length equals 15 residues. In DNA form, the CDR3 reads TGTGCCAGCAGCTTGGCGGGCCAGGGGGTTGCCGAGCAGTACTTC. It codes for CASSLAGQGVAEQYF.